A single sample is the source of the 15 T cell receptor beta chains below, sequenced in a study of blood T cell repertoires in COVID-19. Data came from immunoSEQ multiplex PCR; TCRdb stores just in-frame clones and leaves some out. The sample lists more than 90,000 clones, roughly 72% seen once, with 20% to 25% in the top ten. The source material was peripheral blood. All receptors derive from a woman in her fifties or sixties in a cohort sampled during active or convalescent COVID-19.

V usage is TRBV7-3 and J usage is TRBJ1-1, with no clear D. Per germline, CDR1 SGHTA and CDR2 FQGTGA. Trimming pared 5 bases from V and 0 bases from J, leaving 10 bases between. This CDR3 is 14 amino acids long. CDR3 amino acids: CASSLRGVNTEAFF. CDR3 nucleotides: TGTGCCAGCAGCCTCCGCGGGGTGAACACTGAAGCTTTCTTT.

This clone has ten or more counts. The rearrangement joins TRBV2 to TRBJ1-5; perhaps TRBD1 as D (6 bases). Per germline, CDR1 SNHLY and CDR2 FYNNEI. Trimming stripped 6 bases from V and 6 bases from J, with 12 bases between. This CDR3 is built from 13 residues. The DNA for the CDR3 is TGTGCCAGCAGCAGGGGACAAGTTCAGCCCCAGCATTTT. Protein: CASSRGQVQPQHF. Full variable domain (remainder filled in from reference TRBV2 and TRBJ1-5): EPEVTQTPSHQVTQMGQEVILRCVPISNHLYFYWYRQILGQKVEFLVSFYNNEISEKSEIFDDQFSVERPDGSNFTLKIRSTKLEDSAMYFCASSRGQVQPQHFGDGTRLSIL.

This CDR3 reads CASSMGRGSGGETQYF. CDR3 DNA: TGTGCCAGTAGTATGGGCCGGGGTAGCGGGGGGGAGACCCAGTACTTC. The chain recombines TRBV19 with TRBJ2-5; 10 nucleotides match TRBD2. The V segment lost 3 bases and the J segment 5 bases; nucleotides outside the gene matches: 9. The CDR3 consists of 16 residues. Germline-derived CDR1 and CDR2 are LNHDA and SQIVND (reference sequence).

This chain joins TRBV19 and TRBJ1-6; the D gene is possibly TRBD1 (6 bases). V was shortened by 5 bases and J by 6 bases, with 17 bases between the two germline ends. The CDR3 is 16 residues long. Germline V gene data show CDR1 as LNHDA and CDR2 as SQIVND (reference sequence). CDR3 loop: CASSDWTRTVNSPLHF. DNA for the CDR3: TGTGCCAGTAGTGACTGGACTAGGACAGTTAATTCACCCCTCCACTTT. The entire variable domain, with the rest obtained from reference TRBV19 and TRBJ1-6, is as follows: DGGITQSPKYLFRKEGQNVTLSCEQNLNHDAMYWYRQDPGQGLRLIYYSQIVNDFQKGDIAEGYSVSREKKESFPLTVTSAQKNPTAFYLCASSDWTRTVNSPLHFGNGTRLTVT.

The CDR3 nucleotides are TGTGCCAGCAGCCGAGAACGGACAGCAGATACGCAGTATTTT. Encoded protein: CASSRERTADTQYF. The chain is built from TRBV7-3 and TRBJ2-3, with a tentative D call TRBD1 (6 bases). V was clipped by 5 bases and J by 4 bases, with 13 bases between them. This CDR3 contains 14 residues. Germline V CDR1 and CDR2: SGHTA, FQGTGA.

J is TRBJ2-3 and V is TRBV7-2; maybe TRBD2 (6 bases). Germline CDR1 reads SGHTA; CDR2 reads FQGNSA. The germline V and J ends were trimmed by 3 bases and 2 bases, with 12 bases remaining between them. This CDR3 has 15 residues. The CDR3 sequence is CASSFGGVPTDTQYF. The CDR3 DNA reads TGTGCCAGCAGCTTCGGGGGAGTCCCCACAGATACGCAGTATTTT.

The chain has TRBV6-5 and TRBJ1-1; 7 bases align to TRBD1. This CDR3 region has 14 residues. Germline CDR1 and CDR2: MNHEY and SVGAGI. The V gene end was trimmed by 6 bases and the J gene end by 2 bases; junction bases not matched to a gene: 6. The CDR3 protein is CASRTNRGNTEAFF. As DNA, the CDR3 is TGTGCCAGCAGGACAAACAGGGGAAACACTGAAGCTTTCTTT.

The J gene is TRBJ2-2, the V gene TRBV4-3; TRBD2 matches 7 bases. J gave up 0 bases and V 0 bases, and 4 bases lay outside the gene matches. The CDR3 runs to 17 residues. Germline lookup yields CDR1 LGHNA and CDR2 YSLEER. CDR3 sequence reads: CASSQDFAGANTGELFF. The CDR3 DNA reads as TGCGCCAGCAGCCAAGACTTCGCGGGGGCGAACACCGGGGAGCTGTTTTTT.

This rearrangement joins TRBV9 to TRBJ2-2; 14 bases fit TRBD2. CDR1 SGDLS and CDR2 YYNGEE come from the germline V gene. The CDR3 extends over 19 amino acids. Trimming removed 0 bases from V and 6 bases from J; junction bases left unmatched: 10. The CDR3 here is CASSVGGMRGLAGAGELFF. CDR3 in DNA: TGTGCCAGCAGCGTAGGCGGAATGAGGGGACTAGCGGGGGCCGGGGAGCTGTTTTTT.

This chain uses TRBV5-1 with TRBJ2-7; TRBD2 matches at 7 bases. The CDR3 consists of 15 residues. The V segment lost 0 bases and the J segment 2 bases; nucleotides outside the gene matches: 5. Germline loops: CDR1 SGHRS, CDR2 YFSETQ. The CDR3: CASSLEASGPYEQYF. CDR3 DNA: TGCGCCAGCAGCTTGGAGGCTAGCGGTCCCTACGAGCAGTACTTC.

J is TRBJ2-5 and V is TRBV20-1; 12 bases line up with TRBD2. This CDR3 spans 18 amino acids. V shed 3 bases, J shed 5 bases, and the junction held 16 bases outside the gene matches. Germline CDR1 is DFQATT and CDR2 is SNEGSKA (reference sequence). The CDR3 DNA sequence: TGCAGTGCTAGTCGACGGGTTGGGAATCTAGCGGGGGGGGAGACCCAGTACTTC. This sequence encodes CSASRRVGNLAGGETQYF.

This sequence joins TRBV28 and TRBJ2-6; D is unresolved. This CDR3 region has 19 residues. CDR1 is MDHEN, CDR2 SYDVKM, per germline. V lost 5 bases and J lost 0, with 20 bases in between. CDR3 in amino acids: CASSPARRASFSGANVLTF. CDR3 bases: TGTGCCAGCAGTCCAGCTAGACGCGCCAGCTTCTCTGGGGCCAACGTCCTGACTTTC.

The rearrangement links TRBV20-1 to TRBJ1-5, with D possibly matching TRBD1 (5 bases). The germline CDR1 and CDR2 sequences are DFQATT and SNEGSKA (reference sequence). V lost 3 bases and J lost 2, with 17 bases in between. The length of the CDR3 is 16 residues. CDR3 sequence: CSASDTSGIGNQPQHF. CDR3 in DNA: TGCAGTGCTAGTGATACTTCAGGGATCGGCAATCAGCCCCAGCATTTT.

The chain has TRBV6-6 and TRBJ1-2; maybe TRBD1 (5 bases). Trimming removed 6 bases at V and 8 bases at J, with 16 bases between. CDR1 and CDR2 (germline): MNHNY, SVGAGI (reference sequence). The CDR3 extends over 13 amino acids. The CDR3 here is CASRRIDSFGYTF. In DNA form, the CDR3 reads TGTGCCAGCAGACGAATAGACAGTTTCGGCTACACCTTC.

The chain employs TRBV3-1 (or the pseudogene TRBV3-2) and TRBJ2-5, with 11 bases identical to TRBD2. The CDR3 is made up of 18 amino acids. With 2 bases clipped from V and 2 bases from J, the junction kept 10 bases outside the gene matches. CDR1 is LGHDT and CDR2 is YNNKEL in the germline V gene (reference sequence). The DNA of the CDR3 is TGTGCCAGCAGCCAAATACTAGCGGGGGCCTTCTCGCAAGAGACCCAGTACTTC. It translates to CASSQILAGAFSQETQYF.